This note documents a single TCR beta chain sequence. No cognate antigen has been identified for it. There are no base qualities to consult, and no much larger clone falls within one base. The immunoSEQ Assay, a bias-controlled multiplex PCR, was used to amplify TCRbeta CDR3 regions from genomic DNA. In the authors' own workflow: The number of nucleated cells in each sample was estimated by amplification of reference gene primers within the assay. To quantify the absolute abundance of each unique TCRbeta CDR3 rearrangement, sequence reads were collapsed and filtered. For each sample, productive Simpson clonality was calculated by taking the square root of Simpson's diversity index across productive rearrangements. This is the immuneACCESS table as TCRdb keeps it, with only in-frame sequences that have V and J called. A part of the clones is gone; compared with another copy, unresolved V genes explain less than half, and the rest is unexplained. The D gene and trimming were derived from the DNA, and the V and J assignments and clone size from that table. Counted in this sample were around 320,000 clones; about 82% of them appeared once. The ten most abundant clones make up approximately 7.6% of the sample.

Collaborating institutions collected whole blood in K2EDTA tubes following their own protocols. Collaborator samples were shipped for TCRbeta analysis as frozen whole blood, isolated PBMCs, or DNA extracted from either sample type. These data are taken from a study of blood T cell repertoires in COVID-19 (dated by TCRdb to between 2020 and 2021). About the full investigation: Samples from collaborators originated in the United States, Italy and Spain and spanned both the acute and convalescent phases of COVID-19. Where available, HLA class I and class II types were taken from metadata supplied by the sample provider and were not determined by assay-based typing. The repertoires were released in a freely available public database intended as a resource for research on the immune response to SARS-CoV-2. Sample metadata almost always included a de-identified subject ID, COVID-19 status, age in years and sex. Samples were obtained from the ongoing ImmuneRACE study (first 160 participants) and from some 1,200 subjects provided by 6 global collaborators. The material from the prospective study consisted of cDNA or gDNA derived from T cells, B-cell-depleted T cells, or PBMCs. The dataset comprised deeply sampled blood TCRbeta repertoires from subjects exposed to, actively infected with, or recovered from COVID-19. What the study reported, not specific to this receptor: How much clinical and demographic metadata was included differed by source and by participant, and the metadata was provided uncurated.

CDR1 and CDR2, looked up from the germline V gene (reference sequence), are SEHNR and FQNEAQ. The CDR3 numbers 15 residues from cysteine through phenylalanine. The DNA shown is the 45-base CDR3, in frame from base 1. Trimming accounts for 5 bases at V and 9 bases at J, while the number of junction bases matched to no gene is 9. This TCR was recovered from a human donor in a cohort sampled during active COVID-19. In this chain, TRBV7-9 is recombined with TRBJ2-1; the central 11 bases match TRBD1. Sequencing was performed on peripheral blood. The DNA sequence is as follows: TGTGCCAGCAGCCGAATGGACAGGGGGCCAGGTGAGCAGTTCTTC. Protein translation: CASSRMDRGPGEQFF.